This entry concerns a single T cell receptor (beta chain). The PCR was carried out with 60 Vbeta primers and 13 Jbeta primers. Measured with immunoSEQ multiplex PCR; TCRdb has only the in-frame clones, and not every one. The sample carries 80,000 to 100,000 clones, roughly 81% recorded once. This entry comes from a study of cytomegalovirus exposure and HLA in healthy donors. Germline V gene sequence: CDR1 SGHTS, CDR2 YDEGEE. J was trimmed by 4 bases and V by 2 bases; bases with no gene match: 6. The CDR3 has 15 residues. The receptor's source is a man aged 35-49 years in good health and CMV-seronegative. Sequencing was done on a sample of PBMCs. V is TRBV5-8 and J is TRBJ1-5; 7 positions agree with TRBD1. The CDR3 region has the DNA TGTGCCAGCAGCTTCTCCGGGACAGCAAATCAGCCCCAGCATTTT. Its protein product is CASSFSGTANQPQHF.